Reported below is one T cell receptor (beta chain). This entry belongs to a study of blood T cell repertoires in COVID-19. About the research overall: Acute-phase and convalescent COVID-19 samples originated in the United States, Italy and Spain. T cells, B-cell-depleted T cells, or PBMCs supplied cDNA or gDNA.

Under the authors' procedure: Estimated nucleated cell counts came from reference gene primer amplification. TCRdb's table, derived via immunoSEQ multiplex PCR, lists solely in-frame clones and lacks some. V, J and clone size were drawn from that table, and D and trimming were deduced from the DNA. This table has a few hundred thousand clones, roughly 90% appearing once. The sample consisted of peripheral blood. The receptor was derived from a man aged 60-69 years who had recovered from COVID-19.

The CDR3 spells CASWGGGDTQYF. CDR3 in DNA: TGTGCCAGCTGGGGCGGGGGAGATACGCAGTATTTT. V is TRBV6-6 and J is TRBJ2-3; 7 nucleotides agree with TRBD2. Germline V gene sequence: CDR1 MNHNY, CDR2 SVGAGI (reference sequence). There are 12 residues in the CDR3. The V and J ends lost 8 bases and 5 bases, in that order; junction bases with no gene match: 4.